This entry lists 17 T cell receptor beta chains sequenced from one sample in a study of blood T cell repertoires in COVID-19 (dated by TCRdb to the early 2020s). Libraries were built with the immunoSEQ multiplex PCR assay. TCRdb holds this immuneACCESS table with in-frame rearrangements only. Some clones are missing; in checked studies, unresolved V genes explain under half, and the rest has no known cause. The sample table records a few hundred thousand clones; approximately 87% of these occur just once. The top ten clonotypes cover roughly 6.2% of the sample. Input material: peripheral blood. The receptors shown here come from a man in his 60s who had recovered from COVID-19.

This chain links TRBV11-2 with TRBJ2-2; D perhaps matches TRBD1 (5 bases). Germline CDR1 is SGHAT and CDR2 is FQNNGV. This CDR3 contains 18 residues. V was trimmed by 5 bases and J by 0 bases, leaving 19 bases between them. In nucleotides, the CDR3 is TGTGCCAGCAGCCGAGTGTGGGCAGGGCCAGCGAACACCGGGGAGCTGTTTTTT. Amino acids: CASSRVWAGPANTGELFF.

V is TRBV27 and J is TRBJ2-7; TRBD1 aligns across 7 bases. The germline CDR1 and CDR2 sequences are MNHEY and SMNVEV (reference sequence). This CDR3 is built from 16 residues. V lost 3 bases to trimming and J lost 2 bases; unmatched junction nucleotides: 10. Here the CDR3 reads CASSFLQGPGPYEQYF. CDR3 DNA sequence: TGTGCCAGCAGTTTCTTACAGGGGCCCGGTCCCTACGAGCAGTACTTC.

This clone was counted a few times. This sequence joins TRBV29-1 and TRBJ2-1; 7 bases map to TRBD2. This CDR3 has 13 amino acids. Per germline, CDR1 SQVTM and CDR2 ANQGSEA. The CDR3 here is CSTSATLYNEQFF. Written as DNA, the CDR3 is TGCAGTACTAGCGCCACTCTGTACAATGAGCAGTTCTTC.

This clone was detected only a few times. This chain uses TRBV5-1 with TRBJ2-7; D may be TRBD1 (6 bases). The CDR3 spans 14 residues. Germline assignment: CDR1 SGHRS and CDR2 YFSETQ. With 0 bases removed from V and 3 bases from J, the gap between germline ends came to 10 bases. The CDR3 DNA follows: TGCGCCAGCAGCTTGGGGGCAGGGGACTACGAGCAGTACTTC. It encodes CASSLGAGDYEQYF. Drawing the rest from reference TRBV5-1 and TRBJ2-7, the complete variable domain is KAGVTQTPRYLIKTRGQQVTLSCSPISGHRSVSWYQQTPGQGLQFLFEYFSETQRNKGNFPGRFSGRQFSNSRSEMNVSTLELGDSALYLCASSLGAGDYEQYFGPGTRLTVT.

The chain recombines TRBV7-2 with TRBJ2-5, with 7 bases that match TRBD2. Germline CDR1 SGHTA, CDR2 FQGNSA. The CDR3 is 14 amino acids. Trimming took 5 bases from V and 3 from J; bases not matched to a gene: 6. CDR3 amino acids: CASSPRRGEETQYF. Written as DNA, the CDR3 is TGTGCCAGCAGCCCGCGACGGGGGGAAGAGACCCAGTACTTC.

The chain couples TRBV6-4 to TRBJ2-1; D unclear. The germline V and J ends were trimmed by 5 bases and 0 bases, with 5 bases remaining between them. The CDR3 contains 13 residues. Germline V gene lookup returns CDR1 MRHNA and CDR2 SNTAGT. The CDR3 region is CASSQHSYNEQFF. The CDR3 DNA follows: TGTGCCAGCAGTCAACACTCCTACAATGAGCAGTTCTTC.

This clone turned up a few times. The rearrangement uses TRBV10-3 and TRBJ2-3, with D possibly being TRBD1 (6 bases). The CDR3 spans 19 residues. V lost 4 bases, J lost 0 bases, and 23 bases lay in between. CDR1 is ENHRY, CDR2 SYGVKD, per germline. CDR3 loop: CAISASGHRILTSTDTQYF. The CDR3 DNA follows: TGTGCCATCAGTGCCTCGGGACATCGTATACTGACTAGCACAGATACGCAGTATTTT.

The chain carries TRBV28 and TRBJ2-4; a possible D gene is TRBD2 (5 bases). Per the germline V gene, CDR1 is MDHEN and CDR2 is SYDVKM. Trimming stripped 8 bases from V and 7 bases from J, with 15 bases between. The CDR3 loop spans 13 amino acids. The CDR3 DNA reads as TGTGCCAGCTCTAGGACTGGCTCCAACATTCAGTACTTC. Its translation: CASSRTGSNIQYF.

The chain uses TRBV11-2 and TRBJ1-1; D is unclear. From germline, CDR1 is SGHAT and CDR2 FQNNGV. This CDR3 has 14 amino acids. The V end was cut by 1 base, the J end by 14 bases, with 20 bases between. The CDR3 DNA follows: TGTGCCAGCAGCTTAGGTGGACTAGGGCCTTTTAGGTTCTTT. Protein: CASSLGGLGPFRFF.

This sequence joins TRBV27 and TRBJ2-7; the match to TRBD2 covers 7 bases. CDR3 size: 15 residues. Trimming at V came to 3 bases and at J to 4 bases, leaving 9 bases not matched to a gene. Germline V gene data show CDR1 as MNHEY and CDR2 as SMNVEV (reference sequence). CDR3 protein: CASSFEAGVRYEQYF. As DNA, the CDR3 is TGTGCCAGCAGTTTTGAGGCGGGAGTGAGGTACGAGCAGTACTTC.

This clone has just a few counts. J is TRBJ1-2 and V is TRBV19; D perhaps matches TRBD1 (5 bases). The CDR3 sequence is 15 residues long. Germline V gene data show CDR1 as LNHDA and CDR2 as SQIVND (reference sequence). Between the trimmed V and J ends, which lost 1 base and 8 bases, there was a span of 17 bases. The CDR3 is CASSIVSAGWGGYTF. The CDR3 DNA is TGTGCCAGTAGTATAGTCTCCGCAGGGTGGGGCGGCTACACCTTC. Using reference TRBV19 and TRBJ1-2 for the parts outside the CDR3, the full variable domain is DGGITQSPKYLFRKEGQNVTLSCEQNLNHDAMYWYRQDPGQGLRLIYYSQIVNDFQKGDIAEGYSVSREKKESFPLTVTSAQKNPTAFYLCASSIVSAGWGGYTFGSGTRLTVV.

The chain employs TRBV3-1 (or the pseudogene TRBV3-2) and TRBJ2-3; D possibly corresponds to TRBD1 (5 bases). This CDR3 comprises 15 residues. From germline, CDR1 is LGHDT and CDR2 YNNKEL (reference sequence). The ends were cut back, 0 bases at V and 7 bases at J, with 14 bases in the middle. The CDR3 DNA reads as TGTGCCAGCAGCCAAGACGTCGGACATACTTATACGCAGTATTTT. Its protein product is CASSQDVGHTYTQYF.

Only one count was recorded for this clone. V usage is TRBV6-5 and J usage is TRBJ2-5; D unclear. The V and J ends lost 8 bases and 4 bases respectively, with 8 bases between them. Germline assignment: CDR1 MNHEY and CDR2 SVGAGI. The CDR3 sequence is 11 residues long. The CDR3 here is CASRSRETQYF. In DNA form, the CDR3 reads TGTGCCAGCCGTTCTCGAGAGACCCAGTACTTC.

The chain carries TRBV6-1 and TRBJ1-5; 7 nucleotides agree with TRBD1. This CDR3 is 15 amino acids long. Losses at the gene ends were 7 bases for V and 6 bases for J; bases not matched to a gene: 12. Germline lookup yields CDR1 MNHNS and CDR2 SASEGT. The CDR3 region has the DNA TGTGCCAGCACACCATTACAGGGGTTAGGTCAGCCCCAGCATTTT. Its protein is CASTPLQGLGQPQHF.

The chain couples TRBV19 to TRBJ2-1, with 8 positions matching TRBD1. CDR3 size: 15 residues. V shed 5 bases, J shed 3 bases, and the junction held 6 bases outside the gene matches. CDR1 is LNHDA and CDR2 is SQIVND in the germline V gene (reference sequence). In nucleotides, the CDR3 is TGTGCCAGTAGTCTCCCAGGGGGCTTCTACAATGAGCAGTTCTTC. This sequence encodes CASSLPGGFYNEQFF.

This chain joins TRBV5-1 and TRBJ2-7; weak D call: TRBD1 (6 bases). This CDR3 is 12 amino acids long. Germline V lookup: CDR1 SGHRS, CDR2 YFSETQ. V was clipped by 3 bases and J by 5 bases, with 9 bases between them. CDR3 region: CASSSQGHEQYF. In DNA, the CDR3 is TGCGCCAGCAGCTCACAGGGCCACGAGCAGTACTTC. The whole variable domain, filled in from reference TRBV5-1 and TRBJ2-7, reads KAGVTQTPRYLIKTRGQQVTLSCSPISGHRSVSWYQQTPGQGLQFLFEYFSETQRNKGNFPGRFSGRQFSNSRSEMNVSTLELGDSALYLCASSSQGHEQYFGPGTRLTVT.

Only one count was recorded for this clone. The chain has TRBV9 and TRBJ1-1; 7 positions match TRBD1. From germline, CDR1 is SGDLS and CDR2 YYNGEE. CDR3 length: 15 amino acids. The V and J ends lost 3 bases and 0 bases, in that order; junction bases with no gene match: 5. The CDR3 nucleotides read TGTGCCAGCAGCGCGGGACAGAACATGAACACTGAAGCTTTCTTT. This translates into CASSAGQNMNTEAFF.